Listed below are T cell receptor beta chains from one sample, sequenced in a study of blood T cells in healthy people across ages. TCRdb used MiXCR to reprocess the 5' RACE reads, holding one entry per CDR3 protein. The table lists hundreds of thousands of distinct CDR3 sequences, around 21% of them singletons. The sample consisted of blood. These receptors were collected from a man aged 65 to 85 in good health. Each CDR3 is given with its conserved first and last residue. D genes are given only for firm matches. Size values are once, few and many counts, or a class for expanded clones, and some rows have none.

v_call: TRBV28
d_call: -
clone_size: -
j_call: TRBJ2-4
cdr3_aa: CASSSQTAAKNIQYF
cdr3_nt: TGTGCCAGCAGTTCGCAGACAGCAGCCAAAAACATTCAGTACTTC

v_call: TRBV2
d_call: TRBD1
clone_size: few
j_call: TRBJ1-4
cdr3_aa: CASSGRDRGANEKLFF
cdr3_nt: TGTGCCAGCAGTGGCCGGGACAGGGGGGCAAATGAAAAACTGTTTTTT

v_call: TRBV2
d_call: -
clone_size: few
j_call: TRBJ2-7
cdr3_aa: CASITGNYEQYF
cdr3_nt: TGTGCCAGCATTACAGGGAACTACGAGCAGTACTTC

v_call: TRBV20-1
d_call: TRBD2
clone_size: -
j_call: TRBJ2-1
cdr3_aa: CSAASVSGRFTGEQFF
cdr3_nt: TGCAGTGCCGCGTCTGTCAGCGGGAGATTTACGGGTGAGCAGTTCTTC

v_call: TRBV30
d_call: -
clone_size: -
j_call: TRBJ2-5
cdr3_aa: CAWSLSPETQYF
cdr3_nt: TGTGCCTGGAGTTTATCCCCAGAGACCCAGTACTTC

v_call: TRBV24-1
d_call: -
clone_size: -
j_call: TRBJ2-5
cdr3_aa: CATSDRRGVSQETQYF
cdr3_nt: TGTGCCACCAGTGATCGACGAGGGGTGAGTCAAGAGACCCAGTACTTC

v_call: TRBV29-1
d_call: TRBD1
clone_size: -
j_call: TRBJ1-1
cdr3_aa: CSVNRGTGWTEAFF
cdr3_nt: TGCAGCGTAAACAGGGGCACAGGCTGGACTGAAGCTTTCTTT

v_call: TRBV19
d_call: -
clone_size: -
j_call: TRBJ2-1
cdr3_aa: CASSTPSSAPGQFF
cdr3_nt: TGTGCCAGTAGTACCCCCTCTAGCGCTCCCGGGCAGTTCTTC

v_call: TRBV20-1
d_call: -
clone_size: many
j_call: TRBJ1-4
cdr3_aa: CSARPGSLSGEKLFF
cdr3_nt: TGCAGTGCTAGACCCGGGAGCCTTTCGGGTGAAAAACTGTTTTTT

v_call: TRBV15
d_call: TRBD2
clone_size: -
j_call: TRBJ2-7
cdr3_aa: CATSIQREYEQYF
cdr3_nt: TGTGCCACCAGCATCCAGCGGGAGTACGAGCAGTACTTC

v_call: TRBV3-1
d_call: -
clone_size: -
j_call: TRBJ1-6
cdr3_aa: CASSQERGPLHF
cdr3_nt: TGTGCCAGCAGCCAAGAACGAGGGCCCCTCCACTTT

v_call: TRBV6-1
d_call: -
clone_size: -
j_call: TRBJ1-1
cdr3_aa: CASGTEWGNTEAFF
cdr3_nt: TGTGCCAGCGGAACAGAGTGGGGGAACACTGAAGCTTTCTTT

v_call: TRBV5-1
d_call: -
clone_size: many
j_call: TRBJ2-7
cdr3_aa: CASSLELAVEQYF
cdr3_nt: TGCGCCAGCAGCTTGGAGCTAGCTGTCGAGCAGTACTTC

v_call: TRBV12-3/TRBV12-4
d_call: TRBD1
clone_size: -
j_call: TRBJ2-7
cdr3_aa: CASSRTGGFEQYF
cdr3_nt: TGTGCCAGCAGCCGGACAGGGGGCTTCGAGCAGTACTTC

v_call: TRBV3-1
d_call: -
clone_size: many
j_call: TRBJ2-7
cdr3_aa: CASSPGHPYEQYF
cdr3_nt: TGTGCCAGCAGTCCGGGACATCCCTACGAGCAGTACTTC

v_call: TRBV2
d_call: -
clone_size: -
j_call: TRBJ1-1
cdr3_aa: CASSERVFGTEAFF
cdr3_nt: TGTGCCAGCAGTGAAAGGGTCTTCGGCACTGAAGCTTTCTTT

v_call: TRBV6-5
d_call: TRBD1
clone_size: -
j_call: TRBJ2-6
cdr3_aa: CASRTGASGANVLTF
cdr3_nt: TGTGCCAGCAGAACAGGGGCCTCTGGGGCCAACGTCCTGACTTTC

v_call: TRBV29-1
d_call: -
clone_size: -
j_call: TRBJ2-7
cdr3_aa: CSVSRGVDEQYF
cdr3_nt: TGCAGCGTTAGCCGTGGGGTCGACGAGCAGTACTTC

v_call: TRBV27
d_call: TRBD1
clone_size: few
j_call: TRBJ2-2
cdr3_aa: CASSTDRVWTGELFF
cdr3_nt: TGTGCCAGCAGTACCGACAGGGTTTGGACCGGGGAGCTGTTTTTT

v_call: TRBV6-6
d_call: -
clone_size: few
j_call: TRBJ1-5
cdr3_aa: CASGTASNQPQHF
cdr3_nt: TGTGCCAGCGGGACGGCGAGCAATCAGCCCCAGCATTTT

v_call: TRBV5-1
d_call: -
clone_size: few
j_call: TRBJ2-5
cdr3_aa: CASSLLVGQETQYF
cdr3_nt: TGCGCCAGCAGCCTGTTGGTAGGTCAAGAGACCCAGTACTTC

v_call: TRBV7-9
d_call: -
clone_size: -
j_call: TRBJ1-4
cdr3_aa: CASSSNRGRENLFF
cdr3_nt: TGTGCCAGCAGCTCCAACCGGGGGCGTGAAAACCTGTTTTTT

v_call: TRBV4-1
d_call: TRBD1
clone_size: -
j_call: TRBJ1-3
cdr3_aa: CASSQDRDRGRNTIYF
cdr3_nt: TGCGCCAGCAGCCAGGATCGGGACAGGGGAAGAAACACCATATATTTT

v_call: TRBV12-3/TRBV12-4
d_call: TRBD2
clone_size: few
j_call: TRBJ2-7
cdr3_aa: CASSLWEGSYEQYF
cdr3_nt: TGTGCCAGCAGTTTGTGGGAGGGTTCCTACGAGCAGTACTTC

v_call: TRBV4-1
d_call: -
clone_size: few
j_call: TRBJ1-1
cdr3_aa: CASSQVGTLNTEAFF
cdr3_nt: TGCGCCAGCAGCCAAGTCGGGACTCTGAACACTGAAGCTTTCTTT

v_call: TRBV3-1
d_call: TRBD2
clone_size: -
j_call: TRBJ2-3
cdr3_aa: CASSQAREGRWGDTQYF
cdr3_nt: TGTGCCAGCAGCCAAGCGCGGGAGGGCCGATGGGGAGATACGCAGTATTTT

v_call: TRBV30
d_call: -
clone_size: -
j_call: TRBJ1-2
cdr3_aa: CAWGGGSYYGYTF
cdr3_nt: TGTGCCTGGGGGGGGGGTTCCTACTATGGCTACACCTTC

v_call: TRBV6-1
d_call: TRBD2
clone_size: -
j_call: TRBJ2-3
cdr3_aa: CASSEALLAGVVDTQYF
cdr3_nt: TGTGCCAGCAGTGAAGCTTTACTAGCGGGAGTAGTAGATACGCAGTATTTT

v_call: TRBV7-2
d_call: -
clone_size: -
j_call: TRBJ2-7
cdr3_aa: CASSLAHRVGYEQYF
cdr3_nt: TGTGCCAGCAGCTTAGCGCACAGGGTAGGGTACGAGCAGTACTTC

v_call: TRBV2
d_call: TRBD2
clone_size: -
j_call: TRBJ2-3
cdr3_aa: CASSVAGLNTDTQYF
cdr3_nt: TGTGCCAGCAGCGTTGCGGGACTAAACACAGATACGCAGTATTTT

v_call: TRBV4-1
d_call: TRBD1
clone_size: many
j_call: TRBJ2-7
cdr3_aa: CASSQDSPLDRGPEQYF
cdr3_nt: TGCGCCAGCAGCCAAGATAGTCCGTTGGACAGGGGTCCCGAGCAGTACTTC

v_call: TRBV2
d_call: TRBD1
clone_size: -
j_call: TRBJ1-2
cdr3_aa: CASSKVDRIYGYTF
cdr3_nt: TGTGCCAGCAGTAAAGTGGACAGGATCTATGGCTACACCTTC

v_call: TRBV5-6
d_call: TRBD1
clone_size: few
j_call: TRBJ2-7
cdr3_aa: CASTRTGGLNEQYF
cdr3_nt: TGTGCCAGCACACGGACAGGGGGGTTGAACGAGCAGTACTTC

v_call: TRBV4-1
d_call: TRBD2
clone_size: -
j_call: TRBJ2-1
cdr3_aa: CASSHLAGGWNEQFF
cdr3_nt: TGCGCCAGCAGCCACCTAGCGGGAGGGTGGAATGAGCAGTTCTTC

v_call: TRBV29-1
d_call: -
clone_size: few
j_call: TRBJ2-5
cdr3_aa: CSYRGGETQYF
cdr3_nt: TGCAGCTACAGGGGGGGAGAGACCCAGTACTTC